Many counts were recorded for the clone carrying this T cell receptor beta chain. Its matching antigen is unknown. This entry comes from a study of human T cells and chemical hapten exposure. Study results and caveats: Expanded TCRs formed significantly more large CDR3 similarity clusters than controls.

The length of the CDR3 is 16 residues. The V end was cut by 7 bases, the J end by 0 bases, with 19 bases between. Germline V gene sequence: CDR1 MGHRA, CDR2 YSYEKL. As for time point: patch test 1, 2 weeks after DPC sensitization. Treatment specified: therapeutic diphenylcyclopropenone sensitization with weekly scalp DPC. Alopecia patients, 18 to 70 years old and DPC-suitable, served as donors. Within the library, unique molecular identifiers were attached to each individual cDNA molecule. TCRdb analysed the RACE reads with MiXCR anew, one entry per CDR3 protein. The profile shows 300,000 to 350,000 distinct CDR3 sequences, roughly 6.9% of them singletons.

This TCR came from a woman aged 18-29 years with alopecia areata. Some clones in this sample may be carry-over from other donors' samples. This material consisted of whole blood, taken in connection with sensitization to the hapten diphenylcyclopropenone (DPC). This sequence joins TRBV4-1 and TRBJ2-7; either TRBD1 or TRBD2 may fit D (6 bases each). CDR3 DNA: TGCGCCAGCAAGGAAGGAGGGGGGAGGAACTCCTACGAGCAGTACTTC. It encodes CASKEGGGRNSYEQYF.